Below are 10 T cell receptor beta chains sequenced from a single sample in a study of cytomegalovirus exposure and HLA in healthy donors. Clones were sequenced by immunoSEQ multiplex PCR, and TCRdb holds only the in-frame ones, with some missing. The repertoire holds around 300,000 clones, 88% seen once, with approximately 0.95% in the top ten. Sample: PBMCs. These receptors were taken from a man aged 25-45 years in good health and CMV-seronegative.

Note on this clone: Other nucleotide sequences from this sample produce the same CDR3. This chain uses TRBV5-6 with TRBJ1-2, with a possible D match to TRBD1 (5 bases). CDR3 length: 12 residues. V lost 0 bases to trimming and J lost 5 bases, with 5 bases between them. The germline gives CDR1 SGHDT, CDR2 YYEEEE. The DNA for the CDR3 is TGTGCCAGCAGCTTGGACAGGTATGGCTACACCTTC. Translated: CASSLDRYGYTF.

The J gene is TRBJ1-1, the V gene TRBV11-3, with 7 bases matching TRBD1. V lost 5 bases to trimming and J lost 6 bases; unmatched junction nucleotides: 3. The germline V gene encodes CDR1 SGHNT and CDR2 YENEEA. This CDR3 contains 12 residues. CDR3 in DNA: TGTGCCAGCAGCCTAGGGGGCCCTGAAGCTTTCTTT. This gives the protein CASSLGGPEAFF.

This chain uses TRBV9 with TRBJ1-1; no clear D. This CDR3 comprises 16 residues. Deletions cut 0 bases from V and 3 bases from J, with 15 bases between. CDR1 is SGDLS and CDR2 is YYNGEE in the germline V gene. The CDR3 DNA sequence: TGTGCCAGCAGCGTAGGTCCGGGGATAGCGGACACTGAAGCTTTCTTT. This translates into CASSVGPGIADTEAFF.

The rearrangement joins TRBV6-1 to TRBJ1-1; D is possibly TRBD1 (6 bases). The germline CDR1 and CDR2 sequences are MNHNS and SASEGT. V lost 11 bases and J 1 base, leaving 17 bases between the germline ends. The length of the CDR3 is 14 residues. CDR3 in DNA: TGTGCCTCCCGGGGGAGGGGGGGGAACACTGAAGCTTTCTTT. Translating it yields CASRGRGGNTEAFF.

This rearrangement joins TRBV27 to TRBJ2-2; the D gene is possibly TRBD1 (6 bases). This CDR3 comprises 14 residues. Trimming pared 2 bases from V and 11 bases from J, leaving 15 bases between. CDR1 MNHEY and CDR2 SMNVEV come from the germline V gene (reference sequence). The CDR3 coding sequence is TGTGCCAGCAGTTTAGGGACCCCGGGACACGAGCTGTTTTTT. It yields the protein CASSLGTPGHELFF.

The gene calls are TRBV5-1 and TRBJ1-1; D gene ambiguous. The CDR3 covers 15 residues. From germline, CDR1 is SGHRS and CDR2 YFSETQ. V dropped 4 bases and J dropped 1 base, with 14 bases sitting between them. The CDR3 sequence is CASSRLDVGNTEAFF. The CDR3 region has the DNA TGCGCCAGCAGCCGACTCGACGTCGGGAACACTGAAGCTTTCTTT.

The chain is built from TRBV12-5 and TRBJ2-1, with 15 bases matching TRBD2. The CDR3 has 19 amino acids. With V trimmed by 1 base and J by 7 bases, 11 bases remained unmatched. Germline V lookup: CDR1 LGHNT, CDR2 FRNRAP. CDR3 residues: CASGLAGLAGGVRENEQFF. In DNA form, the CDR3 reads TGTGCTAGTGGTTTGGCGGGACTAGCGGGGGGAGTGAGGGAGAATGAGCAGTTCTTC.

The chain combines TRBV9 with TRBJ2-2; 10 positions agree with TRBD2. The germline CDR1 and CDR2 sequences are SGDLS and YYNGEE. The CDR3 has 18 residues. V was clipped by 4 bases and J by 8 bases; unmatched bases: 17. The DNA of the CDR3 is TGTGCCAGCAGCCCGAGGCGGCTAGCGGGGGAGCCTGGAGGGGAGCTGTTTTTT. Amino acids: CASSPRRLAGEPGGELFF.

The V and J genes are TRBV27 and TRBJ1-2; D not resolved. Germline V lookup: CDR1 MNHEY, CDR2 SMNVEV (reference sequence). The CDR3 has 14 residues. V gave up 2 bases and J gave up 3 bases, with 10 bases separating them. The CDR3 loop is CASSLNPDYYGYTF. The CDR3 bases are TGTGCCAGCAGTTTAAACCCCGACTACTATGGCTACACCTTC.

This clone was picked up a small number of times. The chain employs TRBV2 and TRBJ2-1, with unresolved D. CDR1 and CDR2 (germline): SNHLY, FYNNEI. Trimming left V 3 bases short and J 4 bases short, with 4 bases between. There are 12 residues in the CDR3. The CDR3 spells CASSDQYNEQFF. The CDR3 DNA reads TGTGCCAGCAGTGATCAGTACAATGAGCAGTTCTTC. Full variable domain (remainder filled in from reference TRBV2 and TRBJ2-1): EPEVTQTPSHQVTQMGQEVILRCVPISNHLYFYWYRQILGQKVEFLVSFYNNEISEKSEIFDDQFSVERPDGSNFTLKIRSTKLEDSAMYFCASSDQYNEQFFGPGTRLTVL.